This paragraph covers one T cell receptor (beta chain) sequence. What it recognizes is unknown. The CDR3 length is 16 residues. The V gene's germline CDR1 is SGHNT and CDR2 YYREEE (reference sequence). The V gene lost 2 bases and the J gene lost 11 bases, with 24 bases spanning the gap. These data come from a study of graft-versus-host responses after intestinal transplantation. Here immunoSEQ multiplex PCR was the method, and the copy in TCRdb shows in-frame clones only, minus some. The table lists roughly 6,900 clones, more than 60% of them singletons, with approximately 5% in the top ten. Lamina propria and intraepithelial lymphocytes were released by processing graft tissue. Study-level points and caveats: Levels of circulating GvH clones at their peak were associated with early post-transplant HvG declines.

This TCR derives from a human patient who received an intestinal transplant, so some T cells may come from the graft donor. The rearrangement joins TRBV5-4 to TRBJ2-3; D remains ambiguous. Sequencing used ileum tissue, obtained approximately 55 days after transplant. CDR3: CASSLGGPMAFYGQYF. CDR3 nucleotide sequence: TGTGCCAGCAGCTTAGGCGGCCCAATGGCCTTCTATGGGCAGTATTTT.